A selection of T cell receptor beta chains follows, all from one sample in a study of blood T cell repertoires in COVID-19. TCRdb keeps only in-frame clones here, not all; method: immunoSEQ multiplex PCR. The top ten hold about an eighth of the sample, which has about 69,000 clones, roughly 80% seen once. The sequencing input was peripheral blood. All receptors derive from a man in his fifties or sixties with COVID-19, enrolled during active disease. CDR3s include the opening cysteine and the closing phenylalanine or tryptophan. D genes are given only for firm matches. Clone sizes are given selectively: once, few, many, or a class where the clone is expanded.

v_call	d_call	clone_size	j_call	cdr3_nt	cdr3_aa
TRBV9	-	few	TRBJ2-5	TGTGCCAGCAGCCCTTCGTACCAAGAGACCCAGTACTTC	CASSPSYQETQYF
TRBV6-4	TRBD2	few	TRBJ2-1	TGTGCCAGCAGTGACTCGGGGGGGAAGTACAATGAGCAGTTCTTC	CASSDSGGKYNEQFF
TRBV20-1	-	once	TRBJ2-7	TGCAGTGCTAGAAGCACGCAGGGGAAATACTTC	CSARSTQGKYF
TRBV6-5	TRBD1	-	TRBJ2-7	TGTGCCAGCAGTTTGTGGGACAGGGGGGAGCAGTACTTC	CASSLWDRGEQYF
TRBV2	TRBD1	-	TRBJ2-7	TGTGCCAGCAACCCGACAGGGCTCCACGAGCAGTACTTC	CASNPTGLHEQYF
TRBV28	-	-	TRBJ1-5	TGTGCCAGCAGCTCCGGTTTACGCGGGCCCCAGCATTTT	CASSSGLRGPQHF
TRBV24-1	TRBD1	-	TRBJ1-6	TGTGCCACCAGTGATCATGGGACAGGGGGCCTAGCAGAGTCTTCACCCCTCCACTTT	CATSDHGTGGLAESSPLHF
TRBV6-5	TRBD1	-	TRBJ2-7	TGTGCCAGCAGTCTATCGGGACAGGGAAACGAGCAGTACTTC	CASSLSGQGNEQYF
TRBV5-1	-	-	TRBJ1-3	TGCGCCAGCAGCCCCCTCTACTCTGGAAACACCATATATTTT	CASSPLYSGNTIYF
TRBV20-1	-	-	TRBJ2-3	TGCAGTGCTCCTAGCACAGATACGCAGTATTTT	CSAPSTDTQYF
TRBV4-1	TRBD2	-	TRBJ2-2	TGCGCCAGCAGCGTCCGGACTAGCGGGGCGATGGAGAGCGGGGAGCTGTTTTTT	CASSVRTSGAMESGELFF
TRBV7-3	TRBD1	few	TRBJ1-1	TGTGCCAGCAGCTCCACAGGGGGCGGGACTGAAGCTTTCTTT	CASSSTGGGTEAFF
TRBV18	-	once	TRBJ1-1	TGTGCCAGCTCACCCGGAGCGCGGGAAGCTTTCTTT	CASSPGAREAFF
TRBV11-2	-	-	TRBJ2-1	TGTGCCAGCAGCCCTTCTCGTGAGCAGTTCTTC	CASSPSREQFF
TRBV7-9	-	-	TRBJ1-1	TGTGCCAGCACCGGCCGAACTGAAGCTTTCTTT	CASTGRTEAFF
TRBV21-1	-	-	TRBJ2-1	TGTGCCAGCAGCAATTACGGGGGGAGAAATGAGCAGTTCTTC	CASSNYGGRNEQFF
TRBV19	TRBD2	-	TRBJ2-2	TGTGCCAGTAGCCTAATTAGCGGGGGAGCCGGGGAGCTGTTTTTT	CASSLISGGAGELFF
TRBV7-6	-	-	TRBJ1-5	TGTGCCAGCAGCTTAGGGAGGAGGGGGAGGGAGAGCAATCAGCCCCAGCATTTT	CASSLGRRGRESNQPQHF
TRBV19	-	-	TRBJ2-7	TGTGCCAGTAGTATCACTTACTCGAGCGGCGAGCAGTACTTC	CASSITYSSGEQYF
TRBV27	TRBD2	-	TRBJ2-5	TGTGCCAGCAGCGGCCAACTAGCGGCGGGGACCCAGTACTTC	CASSGQLAAGTQYF
TRBV2	-	-	TRBJ2-7	TGTGCCAGCAGTGACGGCGAGCAGTACTTC	CASSDGEQYF
TRBV24-1	-	-	TRBJ2-1	TGTGCCACCAGTGAGAGATCCTGGGTTCAGGGGCCTTCCTACAATGAGCAGTTCTTC	CATSERSWVQGPSYNEQFF
TRBV7-2	-	-	TRBJ1-3	TGTGCCAGCAGCCCACGCGGTCTCTCTGGAAACACCATATATTTT	CASSPRGLSGNTIYF
TRBV28	TRBD1	-	TRBJ1-4	TGTGCCAGCGGACAGGGGGGAAGAACTAATGAAAAACTGTTTTTT	CASGQGGRTNEKLFF
TRBV19	TRBD1	-	TRBJ1-1	TGTGCCAGTAGTACACTTGTAACGAGAGCCCGGACAGGTGAAGCTTTCTTT	CASSTLVTRARTGEAFF
TRBV5-1	-	-	TRBJ2-5	TGCGCCAGCAGCTCACGCGTGGAAGAGACCCAGTACTTC	CASSSRVEETQYF
TRBV24-1	TRBD1	-	TRBJ1-1	TGTGCCACCAAGGGAGTGGGGACAGCCTTAATGAACACTGAAGCTTTCTTT	CATKGVGTALMNTEAFF
TRBV7-9	TRBD1	-	TRBJ2-2	TGTGCCAGCAGCTTTGCAGGGGGCACCGGGGAGCTGTTTTTT	CASSFAGGTGELFF
TRBV19	-	-	TRBJ1-1	TGTGCCAGTAGTAAAGCCCCGGGTGGTACTGAAGCTTTCTTT	CASSKAPGGTEAFF
TRBV7-2	TRBD2	-	TRBJ2-3	TGTGCCAGCAGCGTGAGCGGGGTCGCTAGCACAGATACGCAGTATTTT	CASSVSGVASTDTQYF
TRBV11-2	-	-	TRBJ2-3	TGTGCCAGCAGCTCTCCGGGACACCACACAGATACGCAGTATTTT	CASSSPGHHTDTQYF
TRBV5-1	-	-	TRBJ1-1	TGCGCCAGCAGCTTGTGGGGGGGACAGAACACTGAAGCTTTCTTT	CASSLWGGQNTEAFF
TRBV3-1/TRBV3-2	TRBD1	-	TRBJ1-5	TGTGCCAGCAGCCAATCAGGGGGCTTCAATCAGCCCCAGCATTTT	CASSQSGGFNQPQHF
TRBV19	TRBD2	-	TRBJ2-2	TGTGCCAGTAGTCGAGGACTAGCGGGGGGCCAAGGGAACACCGGGGAGCTGTTTTTT	CASSRGLAGGQGNTGELFF
TRBV5-4	-	-	TRBJ2-3	TGTGCCAGCAGCCTCACCTTAGTCACAGATACGCAGTATTTT	CASSLTLVTDTQYF
TRBV6-5	TRBD1	-	TRBJ1-5	TGTGCCAGCAGTTATGACAGGGGTGGCAATCAGCCCCAGCATTTT	CASSYDRGGNQPQHF
TRBV27	TRBD1	-	TRBJ2-5	TGTGCCAGCAGGTCCCTCGGGACAGGGTTTCAAGAGACCCAGTACTTC	CASRSLGTGFQETQYF
TRBV6-5	TRBD1	-	TRBJ1-4	TGTGCCAGCAGGACAGGGCGGAGGGTTGAAAAACTGTTTTTT	CASRTGRRVEKLFF
TRBV3-1/TRBV3-2	-	-	TRBJ2-5	TGTGCCAGCAGCCAATGGGGGAGGGAGACCCAGTACTTC	CASSQWGRETQYF
TRBV5-6	-	once	TRBJ1-1	TGTGCCAGCAGCTTCCCCTCTTCCTTAATGAACACTGAAGCTTTCTTT	CASSFPSSLMNTEAFF
TRBV5-1	TRBD1	-	TRBJ2-7	TGCGCCAGCAGTTACGGGCAGGGGGTCTCCTACGAGCAGTACTTC	CASSYGQGVSYEQYF
TRBV7-8	-	-	TRBJ2-5	TGTGCCAGCAGCTTAGTAGGGACTTCACGGGAGACCCAGTACTTC	CASSLVGTSRETQYF
TRBV10-3	-	-	TRBJ2-1	TGTGCCATCAGTGAAACTACCAATGAGCAGTTCTTC	CAISETTNEQFF
TRBV11-3	TRBD1	-	TRBJ2-2	TGTGCCAGCAGCCCGCGACAGGGTACCGGGGAGCTGTTTTTT	CASSPRQGTGELFF
TRBV14	-	-	TRBJ2-3	TGTGCCAGCAGCCAAGAGTCGGGGGGCCTAGGAGATACGCAGTATTTT	CASSQESGGLGDTQYF
TRBV6-5	-	-	TRBJ2-5	TGTGCCAGCAGTTACTCGATATCTCTTATGAGCGAGACCCAGTACTTC	CASSYSISLMSETQYF
TRBV10-1	-	few	TRBJ2-2	TGCGCCAGCGGGCCGGGACAGAACACCGGGGAGCTGTTTTTT	CASGPGQNTGELFF
TRBV5-4	TRBD1	-	TRBJ1-2	TGTGCCAGCAGCATGGACAGGGGTAGTTGGGCTAACTATGGCTACACCTTC	CASSMDRGSWANYGYTF
TRBV2	-	-	TRBJ2-1	TGTGCCAGCAGCCAGGGGTCATCTTCTCGGTTCTTC	CASSQGSSSRFF